Below are 4 T cell receptor beta chains sequenced from a single sample in a study of CD8 T cells in Susac syndrome. Random hexamers served to reverse transcribe about 0.5 to 1 ug RNA. MiXCR, applied by TCRdb to the immunoSEQ multiplex PCR reads, yields one record per CDR3 protein. The table lists over 140,000 distinct CDR3 sequences, approximately 95% of them singletons, with approximately 0.13% in the top ten. The sample was CD4+ T cells from PBMCs. Receptor source: a human donor with Susac syndrome.

As regards this clonotype: At one of its ends the junction is not consistent with the germline gene, which may arise from a read error. CDR3 region: CASSPREGEPQHF. The CDR3 DNA follows: TGTGCTAGCAGCCCTCGGGAGGGCGAGCCCCAGCATTTT. The rearrangement links TRBV7-7 to TRBJ1-5; D is unclear. In germline, CDR1 is SSHAT, CDR2 FNYEAQ (reference sequence). This CDR3 region has 13 residues.

This chain joins TRBV24-1 and TRBJ1-5; weak D call: TRBD1 (5 bases). The CDR3 is 15 amino acids. Trimming took off 5 bases at V and 6 bases at J, with 16 bases between the two ends. Per germline, CDR1 KGHDR and CDR2 SFDVKD. The CDR3 DNA reads TGTGCCACCAGTGCCCCCCGGGGCCGGGGTCAGCCCCAGCATTTT. The encoded protein is CATSAPRGRGQPQHF.

The rearrangement joins TRBV28 to TRBJ2-5; D ambiguous. This CDR3 region has 11 residues. CDR1 MDHEN and CDR2 SYDVKM come from the germline V gene. Trimming left V 8 bases short and J 4 bases short, with 8 bases between. The CDR3 bases are TGTGCCAGCGTCCACGGAGAGACCCAGTACTTC. Encoded protein: CASVHGETQYF.

V gene TRBV2 combines with J gene TRBJ2-7; D not certain. This CDR3 comprises 14 residues. CDR1 is SNHLY, CDR2 FYNNEI, per germline. V was clipped by 1 base and J by 3 bases, with 10 bases between them. The CDR3 region is CASSEGEILYEQYF. CDR3 nucleotide sequence: TGTGCCAGCAGTGAAGGAGAGATACTCTACGAGCAGTACTTC.